A selection of T cell receptor beta chains follows, all from one sample in a study of blood T cell repertoires in COVID-19. The assay was immunoSEQ multiplex PCR, and TCRdb's table has in-frame clones only and misses some. Here the sample spans 200,000 to 250,000 clones, roughly 84% being singletons. The sample taken for sequencing was peripheral blood. The receptor set was obtained from a woman aged 80 or over with COVID-19, enrolled during active disease. The CDR3 runs from the conserved cysteine through the conserved F or W. D genes are given only for firm matches. The size of a clone is reported for some rows only, either as once, few or many, or as a class for expanded clones.

cdr3_nt cdr3_aa clone_size cdr3_length j_call v_call d_call
TGTGCCAGCAGTTACCTACGACAGGGGAACACTGAAGCTTTCTTT CASSYLRQGNTEAFF - 15 TRBJ1-1 TRBV6-5 TRBD1
TGTGCCAGCAGTTACTCGAGGCGGGGGAGCTCCTACGAGCAGTACTTC CASSYSRRGSSYEQYF few 16 TRBJ2-7 TRBV6-5 TRBD2
TGTGCCAGCAGGGAGCAGGGTAACTATGGCTACACCTTC CASREQGNYGYTF - 13 TRBJ1-2 TRBV5-4 -
TGTGCCAGTAGTATCGGGGTAGGAGAGCAGTACTTC CASSIGVGEQYF - 12 TRBJ2-7 TRBV19 -
TGTGCCAGCAGCTATCCGGGACTAGCGACGGATGAGCAGTTCTTC CASSYPGLATDEQFF - 15 TRBJ2-1 TRBV3-1/TRBV3-2 TRBD2
TGTGCCAGCAGTTATCGGGACAGAGACACTGAAGCTTTCTTT CASSYRDRDTEAFF - 14 TRBJ1-1 TRBV6-5 TRBD1
TGTGCCAGCAGTCCCACGTCCGGGGCGGGGGCTTTCTTT CASSPTSGAGAFF - 13 TRBJ1-1 TRBV6-5 -
TGTGCCAGCAGCCACAATGGTTTGGAGGAAAAACTGTTTTTT CASSHNGLEEKLFF - 14 TRBJ1-4 TRBV3-1/TRBV3-2 -
TGTGCCAGCTTAGATCGGGGGACCGGCGGGGGGACTGAAGCTTTCTTT CASLDRGTGGGTEAFF - 16 TRBJ1-1 TRBV19 -
TGTGCCAGCAGTAGACCGGGACAGTACTACGAGCAGTACTTC CASSRPGQYYEQYF - 14 TRBJ2-7 TRBV6-2/TRBV6-3 TRBD1
TGTGCCAGCAGTTTATACCGGACTAGCGGGGGATATGAGCAGTTCTTC CASSLYRTSGGYEQFF - 16 TRBJ2-1 TRBV27 TRBD2
TGTGCCAGCAGATTACGGGGGAACTATGGCTACACCTTC CASRLRGNYGYTF - 13 TRBJ1-2 TRBV6-6 -
TGTGCCAGCAGCCCACAGGGGGGTAGTAATTCACCCCTCCACTTT CASSPQGGSNSPLHF - 15 TRBJ1-6 TRBV7-3 TRBD1
TGTGCCAGCCAAGGCGGTAGCGGGAACACCGGGGAGCTGTTTTTT CASQGGSGNTGELFF - 15 TRBJ2-2 TRBV7-2 -
TGTGCCAGCAGTTATGGGGCGAGGAACACTGAAGCTTTCTTT CASSYGARNTEAFF - 14 TRBJ1-1 TRBV6-2/TRBV6-3 -
TGTGCCAGCAGCGGAGGTAGCGGGGGACCTAATACGCAGTATTTT CASSGGSGGPNTQYF - 15 TRBJ2-3 TRBV7-2 TRBD2
TGTGCCAGTAGCCTGACCCGGGAGAATCAGCCCCAGCATTTT CASSLTRENQPQHF - 14 TRBJ1-5 TRBV19 -
TGTGCCAGCAGTTTAAACAGGGAACATGGCTACACCTTC CASSLNREHGYTF - 13 TRBJ1-2 TRBV27 -
TGTGCCAGCAGTTTATGGGCACAGGGAACTAACTATGGCTACACCTTC CASSLWAQGTNYGYTF - 16 TRBJ1-2 TRBV28 -
TGTGCCAGCAGCCCGACAGGAGCCCAAAATTCACCCCTCCACTTT CASSPTGAQNSPLHF - 15 TRBJ1-6 TRBV5-4 -
TGCGCCAGCAGCCAAGATCCCCTGGGGGCGAAAGGGCAGTACTTC CASSQDPLGAKGQYF - 15 TRBJ2-7 TRBV4-1 -
TGTGCCATCAGTGCGGCGGTCGTTGCTAACACTGAAGCTTTCTTT CAISAAVVANTEAFF - 15 TRBJ1-1 TRBV10-3 -